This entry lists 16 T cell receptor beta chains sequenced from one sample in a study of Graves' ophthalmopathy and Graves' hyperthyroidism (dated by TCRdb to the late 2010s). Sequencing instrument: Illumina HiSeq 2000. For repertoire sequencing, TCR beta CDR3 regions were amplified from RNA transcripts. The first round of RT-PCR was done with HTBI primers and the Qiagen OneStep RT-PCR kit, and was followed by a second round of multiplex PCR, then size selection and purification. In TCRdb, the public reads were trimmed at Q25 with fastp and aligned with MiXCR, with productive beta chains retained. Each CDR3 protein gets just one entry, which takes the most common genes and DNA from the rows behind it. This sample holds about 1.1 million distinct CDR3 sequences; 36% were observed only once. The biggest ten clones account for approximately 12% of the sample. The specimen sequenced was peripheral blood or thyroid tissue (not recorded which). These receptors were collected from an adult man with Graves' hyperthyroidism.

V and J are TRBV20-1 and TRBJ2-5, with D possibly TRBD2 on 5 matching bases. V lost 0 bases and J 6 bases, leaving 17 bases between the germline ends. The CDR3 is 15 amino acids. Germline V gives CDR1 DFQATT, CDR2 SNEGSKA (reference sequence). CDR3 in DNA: TGCAGTGCTAGAGATCCGATGGGCATCGGGAAGACCCAGTACTTC. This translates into CSARDPMGIGKTQYF.

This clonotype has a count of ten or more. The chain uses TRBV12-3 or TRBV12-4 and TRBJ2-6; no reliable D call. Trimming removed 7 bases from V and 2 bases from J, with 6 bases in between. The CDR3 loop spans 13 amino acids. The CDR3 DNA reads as TGTGCCAGCAAACCAGCTGGGGCCAACGTCCTGACTTTC. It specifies CASKPAGANVLTF.

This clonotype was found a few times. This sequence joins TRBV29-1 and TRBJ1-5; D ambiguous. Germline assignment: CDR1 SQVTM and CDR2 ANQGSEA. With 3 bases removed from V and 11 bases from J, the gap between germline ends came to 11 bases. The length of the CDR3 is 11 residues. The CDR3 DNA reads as TGCAGCGTTGAGGGGTACGAGACCCAGCATTTT. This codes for CSVEGYETQHF.

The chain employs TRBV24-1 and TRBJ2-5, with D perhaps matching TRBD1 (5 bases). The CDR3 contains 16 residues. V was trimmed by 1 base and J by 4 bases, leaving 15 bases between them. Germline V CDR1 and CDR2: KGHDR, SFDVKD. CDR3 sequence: CATSDFKNRGRETQYF. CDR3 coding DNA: TGTGCCACCAGTGATTTTAAGAATAGGGGTCGAGAGACCCAGTACTTC.

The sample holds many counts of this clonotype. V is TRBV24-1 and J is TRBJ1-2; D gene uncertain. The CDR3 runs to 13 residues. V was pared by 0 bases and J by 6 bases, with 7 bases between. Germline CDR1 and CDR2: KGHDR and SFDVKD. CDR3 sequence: CATSDLEGDGYTF. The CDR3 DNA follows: TGTGCCACCAGTGATTTGGAAGGAGATGGCTACACCTTC.

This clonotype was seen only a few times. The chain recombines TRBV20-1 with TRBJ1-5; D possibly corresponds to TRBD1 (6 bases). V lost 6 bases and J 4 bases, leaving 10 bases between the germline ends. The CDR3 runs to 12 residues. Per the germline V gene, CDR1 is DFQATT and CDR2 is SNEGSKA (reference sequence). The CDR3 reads CSAQGFNQPQHF. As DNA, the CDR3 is TGCAGTGCACAGGGTTTTAATCAGCCCCAGCATTTT.

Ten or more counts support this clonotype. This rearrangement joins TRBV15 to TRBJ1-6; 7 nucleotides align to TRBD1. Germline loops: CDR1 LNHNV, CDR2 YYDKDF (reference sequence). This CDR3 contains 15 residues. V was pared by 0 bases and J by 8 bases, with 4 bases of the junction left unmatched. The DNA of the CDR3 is TGTGCCACCAGCAGAGATAACAGGGGCGATTCACCCCTCCACTTT. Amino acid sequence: CATSRDNRGDSPLHF.

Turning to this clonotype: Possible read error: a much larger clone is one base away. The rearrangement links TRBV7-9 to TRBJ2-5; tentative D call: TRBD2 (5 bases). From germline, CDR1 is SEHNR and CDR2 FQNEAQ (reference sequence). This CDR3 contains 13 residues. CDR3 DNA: TGTGCCAGCAGTCACGGACTTGAAGAGACCCGGTACTTC. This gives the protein CASSHGLEETRYF.

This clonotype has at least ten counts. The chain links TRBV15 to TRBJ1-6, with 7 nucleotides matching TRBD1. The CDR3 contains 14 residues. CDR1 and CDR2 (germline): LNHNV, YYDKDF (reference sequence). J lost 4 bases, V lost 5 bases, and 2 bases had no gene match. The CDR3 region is CATSPRGYNSPLHF. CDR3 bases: TGTGCCACCAGCCCCAGGGGGTATAATTCACCCCTCCACTTT. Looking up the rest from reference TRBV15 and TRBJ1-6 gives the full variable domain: DAMVIQNPRYQVTQFGKPVTLSCSQTLNHNVMYWYQQKSSQAPKLLFHYYDKDFNNEADTPDNFQSRRPNTSFCFLDIRSPGLGDTAMYLCATSPRGYNSPLHFGNGTRLTVT.

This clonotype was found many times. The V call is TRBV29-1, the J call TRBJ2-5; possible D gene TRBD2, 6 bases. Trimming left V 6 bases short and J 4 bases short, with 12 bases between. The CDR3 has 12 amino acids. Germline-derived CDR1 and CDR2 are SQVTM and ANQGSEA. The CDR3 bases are TGCAGCGTGGAGGGGTACCTAGAGACCCAGTACTTC. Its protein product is CSVEGYLETQYF.

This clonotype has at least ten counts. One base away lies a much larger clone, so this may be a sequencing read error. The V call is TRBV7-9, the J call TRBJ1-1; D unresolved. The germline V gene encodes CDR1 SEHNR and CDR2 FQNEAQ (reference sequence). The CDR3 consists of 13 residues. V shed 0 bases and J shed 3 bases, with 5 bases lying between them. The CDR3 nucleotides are TGTGCCAGCAGCTTAGCAGGGCACACTGAAGCTTTCTTT. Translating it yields CASSLAGHTEAFF.

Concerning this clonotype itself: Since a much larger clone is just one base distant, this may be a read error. For the CDR3, the DNA is TGTGCCAGCAGCTTAGTAGAGACAGATACGCAGTATTTT. Amino acids: CASSLVETDTQYF. The rearrangement links TRBV7-9 to TRBJ2-3; D is uncertain. The V end lost 1 base, the J end lost 3 bases, and 5 bases lay between the germline ends. This CDR3 comprises 13 residues. Germline loops: CDR1 SEHNR, CDR2 FQNEAQ (reference sequence).

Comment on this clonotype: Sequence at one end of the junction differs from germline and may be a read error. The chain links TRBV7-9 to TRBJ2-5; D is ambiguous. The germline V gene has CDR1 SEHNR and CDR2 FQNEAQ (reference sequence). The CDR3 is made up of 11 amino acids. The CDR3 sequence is CASSTGHKANF. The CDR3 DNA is TGTGCCAGCAGCACCGGGCACAAGGCAAACTTC.

As DNA, the CDR3 is TGTGCCAGCAGGGGGACAGGGATGTATTCACCCCTCCACTTT. Residues: CASRGTGMYSPLHF. The chain recombines TRBV2 with TRBJ1-6; TRBD1 aligns across 9 bases. The germline CDR1 and CDR2 sequences are SNHLY and FYNNEI. The CDR3 length is 14 residues. Trimming removed 6 bases from V and 8 bases from J; junction bases left unmatched: 5.

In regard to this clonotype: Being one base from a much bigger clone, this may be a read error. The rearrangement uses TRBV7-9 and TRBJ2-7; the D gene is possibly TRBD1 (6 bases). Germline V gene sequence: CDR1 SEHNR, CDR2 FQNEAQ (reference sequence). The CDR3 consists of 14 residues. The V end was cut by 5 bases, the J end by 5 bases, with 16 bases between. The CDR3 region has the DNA TGTGCCAGCAGCCTAGGGGACATTTCCCACGAGCAGTACTTC. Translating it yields CASSLGDISHEQYF.

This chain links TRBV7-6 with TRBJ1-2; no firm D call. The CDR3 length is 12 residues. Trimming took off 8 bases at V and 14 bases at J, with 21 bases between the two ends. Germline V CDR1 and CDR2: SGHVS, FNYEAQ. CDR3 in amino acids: CASSPGTPLSTF. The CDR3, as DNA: TGTGCCAGCTCCCCGGGCACCCCGTTGTCGACCTTC.